The 14 T cell receptor beta chains in this list originate from one sample, sequenced in a study of blood T cell repertoires in COVID-19. Sequencing was performed with immunoSEQ multiplex PCR; in TCRdb, only in-frame clones are kept and a portion is missing. The sample shows 110,000 to 150,000 clones, 84% of them seen only once. The specimen was PBMCs or T cells enriched from blood (not recorded which). These receptors all come from a woman younger than 35 who had been exposed to COVID-19.

This clone was recorded once. The DNA for the CDR3 is TGTGCCAGCAGTTTTATCCCGACAGGAGCATATGGCTACACCTTC. Translating it yields CASSFIPTGAYGYTF. The chain employs TRBV27 and TRBJ1-2; possible D gene TRBD1, 6 bases. The CDR3 covers 15 residues. Trimming stripped 3 bases from V and 5 bases from J, with 16 bases between. Germline V lookup: CDR1 MNHEY, CDR2 SMNVEV (reference sequence).

The rearrangement joins TRBV30 to TRBJ1-1, with D perhaps matching TRBD1 (6 bases). This CDR3 is 11 amino acids long. Germline values: CDR1 GTSNPN, CDR2 SVGIG (reference sequence). Trimming took off 2 bases at V and 11 bases at J, with 12 bases between the two ends. The CDR3: CAWSLKRGAFF. Here the CDR3 DNA reads TGTGCCTGGAGTCTAAAGAGGGGGGCTTTCTTT.

This chain joins TRBV5-1 and TRBJ2-3; 7 bases are a match to TRBD1. CDR1 is SGHRS, CDR2 YFSETQ, per germline. CDR3 length equals 13 residues. The V segment lost 4 bases and the J segment 6 bases; nucleotides outside the gene matches: 5. In DNA, the CDR3 is TGCGCCAGCAGCACCGGGACAGCCGATACGCAGTATTTT. Its protein product is CASSTGTADTQYF.

The chain couples TRBV9 to TRBJ1-2; no clear D gene. The ends were cut back, 3 bases at V and 5 bases at J, with 8 bases in the middle. This CDR3 has 12 residues. Germline V gene sequence: CDR1 SGDLS, CDR2 YYNGEE. Here the CDR3 DNA reads TGTGCCAGCAGCGCCGGAGGTTATGGCTACACCTTC. Protein product: CASSAGGYGYTF.

The J gene is TRBJ1-5, the V gene TRBV28, with D unresolved. The CDR3 totals 15 residues. Germline lookup yields CDR1 MDHEN and CDR2 SYDVKM. The V and J ends lost 4 bases and 4 bases respectively, with 14 bases between them. The CDR3 protein is CASSSRFTGNQPQHF. In nucleotides, the CDR3 is TGTGCCAGCAGTTCCCGCTTTACCGGGAATCAGCCCCAGCATTTT.

This clone was counted a single time. The chain has TRBV3-1 (or the pseudogene TRBV3-2) and TRBJ2-2, with D tentatively TRBD1 (6 bases). V dropped 1 base and J dropped 5 bases, with 11 bases sitting between them. From germline, CDR1 is LGHDT and CDR2 YNNKEL (reference sequence). The CDR3 sequence is 15 residues long. The CDR3 is CASSQVGGGTGELFF. The CDR3 DNA reads TGTGCCAGCAGCCAAGTTGGGGGCGGGACCGGGGAGCTGTTTTTT.

The CDR3 reads CASSLEPTGGWGDAEAFF. CDR3 nucleotide sequence: TGCGCCAGCAGCTTGGAACCTACAGGGGGTTGGGGTGACGCTGAAGCTTTCTTT. This chain connects TRBV5-1 to TRBJ1-1, with TRBD1 identical over 8 bases. The CDR3 is 18 residues long. J was trimmed by 6 bases and V by 0 bases; bases with no gene match: 16. In germline, CDR1 is SGHRS, CDR2 YFSETQ.

This sequence joins TRBV9 and TRBJ2-1; 11 bases align to TRBD2. The V gene's germline CDR1 is SGDLS and CDR2 YYNGEE. With 3 bases clipped from V and 7 bases from J, the junction kept 12 bases outside the gene matches. This CDR3 has 17 residues. The CDR3 DNA follows: TGTGCCAGCAGCGCCTCCCGTGGGTCTAGCGGGAGGAATGAGCAGTTCTTC. Translated: CASSASRGSSGRNEQFF.

The V call is TRBV2, the J call TRBJ1-6, with D uncertain. Germline V gene data show CDR1 as SNHLY and CDR2 as FYNNEI. Deletions cut 5 bases from V and 10 bases from J, with 9 bases between. The CDR3 consists of 12 residues. The CDR3, as DNA: TGTGCCAGCAGTTTGGAGTACTCACCCCTCCACTTT. Its protein is CASSLEYSPLHF.

The chain carries TRBV24-1 and TRBJ2-1, with 8 nucleotides matching TRBD2. Losses at the gene ends were 3 bases for V and 6 bases for J; bases not matched to a gene: 6. The CDR3 extends over 15 amino acids. Germline CDR1 is KGHDR and CDR2 is SFDVKD. CDR3 sequence reads: CATSDPGGAFNEQFF. CDR3 coding DNA: TGTGCCACCAGTGATCCCGGGGGGGCGTTCAATGAGCAGTTCTTC.

This clone was picked up a small number of times. This chain connects TRBV27 to TRBJ2-7; D possibly corresponds to TRBD1 (6 bases). The CDR3 is 14 residues long. CDR1 is MNHEY, CDR2 SMNVEV, per germline (reference sequence). Between the trimmed V and J ends, which lost 3 bases and 8 bases, there was a span of 17 bases. CDR3 coding DNA: TGTGCCAGCAGTTTGGTAGCGACAGGTATCCAGCAGTACTTC. As protein: CASSLVATGIQQYF.

This chain connects TRBV5-5 to TRBJ2-5; perhaps TRBD1 as D (6 bases). The germline V gene encodes CDR1 SGHKS and CDR2 YYEKEE (reference sequence). This CDR3 is 16 amino acids long. Trimming took 0 bases from V and 3 from J, leaving 15 bases between them. CDR3: CASSLAWQGSKETQYF. CDR3 bases: TGTGCCAGCAGCTTGGCCTGGCAGGGGAGTAAAGAGACCCAGTACTTC.

The J gene is TRBJ2-7, the V gene TRBV28; TRBD2 matches at 9 bases. Germline values: CDR1 MDHEN, CDR2 SYDVKM. This CDR3 region has 14 residues. With 7 bases clipped from V and 2 bases from J, the junction kept 6 bases outside the gene matches. The CDR3 DNA is TGTGCCAGCACAATAGCGGGAGAGACCTACGAGCAGTACTTC. Translation gives CASTIAGETYEQYF.

V is TRBV30 and J is TRBJ1-2; D gene unclear. The CDR3 is 14 residues long. The V end was cut by 5 bases, the J end by 8 bases, with 21 bases between. CDR1 and CDR2 (germline): GTSNPN, SVGIG (reference sequence). The CDR3 spells CAWFSTGFTGGYTF. DNA of the CDR3: TGTGCCTGGTTCTCGACGGGGTTTACGGGCGGCTACACCTTC.